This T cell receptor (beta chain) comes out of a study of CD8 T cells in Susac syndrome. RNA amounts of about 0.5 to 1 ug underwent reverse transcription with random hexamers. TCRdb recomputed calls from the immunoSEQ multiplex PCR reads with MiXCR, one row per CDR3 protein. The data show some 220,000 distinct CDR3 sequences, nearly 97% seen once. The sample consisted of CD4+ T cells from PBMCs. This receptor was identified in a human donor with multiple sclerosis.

The CDR3 DNA reads TGTGCCAGCAGCCAGGACAGGCGGGAGACCCAGTACTTC. It specifies CASSQDRRETQYF. The rearrangement links TRBV28 to TRBJ2-5; 7 bases agree with TRBD1. The germline V gene has CDR1 MDHEN and CDR2 SYDVKM. The junction had 6 bases not matched to a gene; V was cut back by 6 bases and J by 5 bases. The CDR3 has 13 amino acids.